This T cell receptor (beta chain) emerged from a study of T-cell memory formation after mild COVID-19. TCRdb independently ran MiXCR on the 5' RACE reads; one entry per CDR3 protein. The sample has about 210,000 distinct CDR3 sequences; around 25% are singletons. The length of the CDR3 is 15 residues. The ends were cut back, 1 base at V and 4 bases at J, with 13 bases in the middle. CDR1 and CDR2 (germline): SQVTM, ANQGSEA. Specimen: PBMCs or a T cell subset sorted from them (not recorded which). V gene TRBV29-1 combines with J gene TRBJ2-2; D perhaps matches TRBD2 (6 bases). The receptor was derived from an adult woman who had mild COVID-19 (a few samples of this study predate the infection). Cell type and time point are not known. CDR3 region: CSVEGVADGTGELFF. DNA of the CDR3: TGCAGCGTTGAAGGCGTAGCGGACGGCACCGGGGAGCTGTTTTTT.